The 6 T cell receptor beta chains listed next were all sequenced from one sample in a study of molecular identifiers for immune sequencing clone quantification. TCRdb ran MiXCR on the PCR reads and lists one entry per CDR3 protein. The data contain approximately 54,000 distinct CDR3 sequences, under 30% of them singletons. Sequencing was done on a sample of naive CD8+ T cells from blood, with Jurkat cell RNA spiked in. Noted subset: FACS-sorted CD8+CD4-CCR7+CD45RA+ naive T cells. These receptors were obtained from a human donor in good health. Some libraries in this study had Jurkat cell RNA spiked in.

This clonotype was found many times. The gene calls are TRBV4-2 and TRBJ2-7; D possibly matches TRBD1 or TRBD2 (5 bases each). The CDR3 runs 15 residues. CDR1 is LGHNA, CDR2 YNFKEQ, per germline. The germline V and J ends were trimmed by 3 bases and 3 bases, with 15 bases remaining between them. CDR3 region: CASSHVGTEYYEQYF. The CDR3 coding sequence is TGTGCCAGCAGCCATGTAGGGACGGAATACTACGAGCAGTACTTC.

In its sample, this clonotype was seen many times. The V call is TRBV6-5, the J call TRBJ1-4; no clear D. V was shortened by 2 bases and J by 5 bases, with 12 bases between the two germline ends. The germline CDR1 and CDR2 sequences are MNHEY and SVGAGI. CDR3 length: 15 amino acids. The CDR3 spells CASSYAESENEKLFF. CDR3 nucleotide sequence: TGTGCCAGCAGTTACGCCGAATCGGAGAATGAAAAACTGTTTTTT.

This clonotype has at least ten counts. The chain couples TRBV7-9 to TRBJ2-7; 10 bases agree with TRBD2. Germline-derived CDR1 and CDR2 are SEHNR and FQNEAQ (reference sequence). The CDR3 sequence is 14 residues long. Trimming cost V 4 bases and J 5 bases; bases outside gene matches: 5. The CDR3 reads CASSYSGRTHEQYF. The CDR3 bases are TGTGCCAGCAGCTATAGCGGGAGGACCCACGAGCAGTACTTC.

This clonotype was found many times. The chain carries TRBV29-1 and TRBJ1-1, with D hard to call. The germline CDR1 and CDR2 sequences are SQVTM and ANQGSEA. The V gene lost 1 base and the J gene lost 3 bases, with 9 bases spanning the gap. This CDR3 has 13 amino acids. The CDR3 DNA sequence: TGCAGCGTTGAAGGCCGGGGAGACACTGAAGCTTTCTTT. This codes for CSVEGRGDTEAFF.

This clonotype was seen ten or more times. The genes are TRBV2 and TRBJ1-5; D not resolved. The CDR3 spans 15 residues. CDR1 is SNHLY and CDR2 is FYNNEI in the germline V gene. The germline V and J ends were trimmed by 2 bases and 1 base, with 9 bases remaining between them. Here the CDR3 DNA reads TGTGCCAGCAGTGAAACAACCCACAGCAATCAGCCCCAGCATTTT. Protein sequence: CASSETTHSNQPQHF.

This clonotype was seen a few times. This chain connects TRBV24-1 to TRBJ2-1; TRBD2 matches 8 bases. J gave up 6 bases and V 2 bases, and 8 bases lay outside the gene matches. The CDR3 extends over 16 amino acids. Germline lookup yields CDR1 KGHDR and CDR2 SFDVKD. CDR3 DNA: TGTGCCACCAGTGATTCTTCACTAGCGGCAGGCAATGAGCAGTTCTTC. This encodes CATSDSSLAAGNEQFF.